In this sample, the clone carrying this T cell receptor beta chain turned up many times. From the reads, TCRdb called clonotypes with MiXCR, one entry per CDR3 protein. The sample holds 680,000 or so distinct CDR3 sequences, 35% seen once. These data come from a study of T cell repertoires in cytomegalovirus infection. Study in general: An indication of both CMV infection and matching HLA type came from public TCR beta signatures.

The CDR3 covers 11 residues. V was clipped by 5 bases and J by 1 base, with 2 bases between them. Germline CDR1 is SEHNR and CDR2 is FQNEAQ (reference sequence). The source of this sequence is a human donor in good health (CMV status not recorded). Some clones in this sample may be carry-over from other donors' samples. Sequences were obtained from PBMCs. The chain couples TRBV7-9 to TRBJ1-1, with unresolved D. CDR3 amino acids: CASSRNTEAFF. The CDR3 nucleotides are TGTGCCAGCAGCAGGAACACTGAAGCTTTCTTT.